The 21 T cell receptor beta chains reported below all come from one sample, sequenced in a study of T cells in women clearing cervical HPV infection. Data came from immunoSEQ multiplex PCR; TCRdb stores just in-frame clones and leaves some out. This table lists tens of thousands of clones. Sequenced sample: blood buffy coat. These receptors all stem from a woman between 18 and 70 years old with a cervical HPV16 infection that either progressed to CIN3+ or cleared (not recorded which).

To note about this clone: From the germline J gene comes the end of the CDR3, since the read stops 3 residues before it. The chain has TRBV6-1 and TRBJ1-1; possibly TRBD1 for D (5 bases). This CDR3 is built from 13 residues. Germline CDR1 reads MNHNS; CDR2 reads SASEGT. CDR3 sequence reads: CASSEALLGRAFF. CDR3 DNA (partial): TGTGCCAGCAGTGAAGCGCTTTTGGGGCGA.

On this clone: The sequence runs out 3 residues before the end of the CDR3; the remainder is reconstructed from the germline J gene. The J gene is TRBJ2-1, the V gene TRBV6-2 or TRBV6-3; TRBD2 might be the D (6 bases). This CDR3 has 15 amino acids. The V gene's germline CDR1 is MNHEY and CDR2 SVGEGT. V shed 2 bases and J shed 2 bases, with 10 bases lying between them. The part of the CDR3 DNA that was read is TGTGCCAGCAGTTACGGACTACCAACCTACAATGAG. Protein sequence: CASSYGLPTYNE. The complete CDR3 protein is CASSYGLPTYNEQFF.

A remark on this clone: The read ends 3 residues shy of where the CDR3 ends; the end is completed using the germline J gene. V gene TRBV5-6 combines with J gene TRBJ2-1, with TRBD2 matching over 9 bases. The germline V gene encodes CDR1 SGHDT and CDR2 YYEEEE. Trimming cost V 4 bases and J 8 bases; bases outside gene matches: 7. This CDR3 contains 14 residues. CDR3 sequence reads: CASSGGTSFDEQFF. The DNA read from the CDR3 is TGTGCCAGCAGCGGCGGGACTAGCTTTGATGAG.

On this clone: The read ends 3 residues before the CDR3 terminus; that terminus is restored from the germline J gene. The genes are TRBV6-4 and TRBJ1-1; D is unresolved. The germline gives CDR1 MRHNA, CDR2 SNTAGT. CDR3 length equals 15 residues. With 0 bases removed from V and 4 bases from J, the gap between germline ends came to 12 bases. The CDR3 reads CASSDSPYRPTEAFF. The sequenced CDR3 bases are TGTGCCAGCAGTGACTCGCCCTACAGACCCACTGAA.

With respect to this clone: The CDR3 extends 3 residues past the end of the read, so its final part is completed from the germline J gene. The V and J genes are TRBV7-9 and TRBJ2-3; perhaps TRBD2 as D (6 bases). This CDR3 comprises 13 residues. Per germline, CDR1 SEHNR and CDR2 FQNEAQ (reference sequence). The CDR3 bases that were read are TGTGCCAGCAGTCGGGGGTACCAAGAGACG. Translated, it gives CASSRGYQET. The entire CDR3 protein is CASSRGYQETQYF. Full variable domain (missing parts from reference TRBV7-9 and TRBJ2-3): DTGVSQNPRHKITKRGQNVTFRCDPISEHNRLYWYRQTLGQGPEFLTYFQNEAQLEKSRLLSDRFSAERPKGSFSTLEIQRTEQGDSAMYLCASSRGYQETQYFGPGTRLTVL.

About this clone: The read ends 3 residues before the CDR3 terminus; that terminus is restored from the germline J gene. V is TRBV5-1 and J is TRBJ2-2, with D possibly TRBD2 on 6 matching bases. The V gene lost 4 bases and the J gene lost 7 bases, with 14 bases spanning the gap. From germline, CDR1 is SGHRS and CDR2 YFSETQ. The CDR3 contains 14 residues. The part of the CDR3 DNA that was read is TGCGCCAGCAGCCTGGCGGCCGGGGGCGGGGAG. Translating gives CASSLAAGGGE. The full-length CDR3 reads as CASSLAAGGGELFF.

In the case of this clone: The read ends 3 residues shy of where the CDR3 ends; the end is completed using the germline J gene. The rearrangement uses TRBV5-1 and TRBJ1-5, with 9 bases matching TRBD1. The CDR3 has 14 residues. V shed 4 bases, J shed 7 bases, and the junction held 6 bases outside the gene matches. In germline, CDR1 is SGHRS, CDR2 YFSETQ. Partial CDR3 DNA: TGCGCCAGCAGCACGGGACAGGGTAACCAGCCC. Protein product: CASSTGQGNQP. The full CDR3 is CASSTGQGNQPQHF. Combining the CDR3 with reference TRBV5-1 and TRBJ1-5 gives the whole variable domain KAGVTQTPRYLIKTRGQQVTLSCSPISGHRSVSWYQQTPGQGLQFLFEYFSETQRNKGNFPGRFSGRQFSNSRSEMNVSTLELGDSALYLCASSTGQGNQPQHFGDGTRLSIL.

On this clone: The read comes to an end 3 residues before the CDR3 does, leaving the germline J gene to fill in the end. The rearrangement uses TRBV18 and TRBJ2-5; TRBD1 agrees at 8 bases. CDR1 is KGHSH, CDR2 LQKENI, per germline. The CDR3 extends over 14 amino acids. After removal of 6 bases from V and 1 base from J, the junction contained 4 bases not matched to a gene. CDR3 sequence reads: CASSTDRGQETQYF. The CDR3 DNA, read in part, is TGTGCCAGCTCCACCGACAGGGGCCAAGAGACC.

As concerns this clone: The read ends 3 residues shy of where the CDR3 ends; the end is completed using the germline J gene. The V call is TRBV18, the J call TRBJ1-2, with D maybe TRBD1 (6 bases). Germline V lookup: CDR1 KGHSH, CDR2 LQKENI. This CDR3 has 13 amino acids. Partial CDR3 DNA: TGTGCCAGCTCCCGGGACAAATACAATGAC. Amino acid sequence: CASSRDKYND. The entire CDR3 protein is CASSRDKYNDYTF.

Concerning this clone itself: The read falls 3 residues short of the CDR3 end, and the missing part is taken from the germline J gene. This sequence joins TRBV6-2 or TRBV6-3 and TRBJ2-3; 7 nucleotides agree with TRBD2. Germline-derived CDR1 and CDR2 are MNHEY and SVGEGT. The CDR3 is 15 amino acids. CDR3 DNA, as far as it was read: TGTGCCAGCAGCAGGGAGCGGGGTCTCCAAGAGACG. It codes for CASSRERGLQET. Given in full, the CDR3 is CASSRERGLQETQYF.

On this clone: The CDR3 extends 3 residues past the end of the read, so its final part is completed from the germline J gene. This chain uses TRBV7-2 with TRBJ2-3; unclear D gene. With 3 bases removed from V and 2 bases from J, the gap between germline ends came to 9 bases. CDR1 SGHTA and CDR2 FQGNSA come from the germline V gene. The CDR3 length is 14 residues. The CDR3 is CASSLGPFTDTQYF. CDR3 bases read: TGTGCCAGCAGCTTGGGCCCGTTCACAGATACG.

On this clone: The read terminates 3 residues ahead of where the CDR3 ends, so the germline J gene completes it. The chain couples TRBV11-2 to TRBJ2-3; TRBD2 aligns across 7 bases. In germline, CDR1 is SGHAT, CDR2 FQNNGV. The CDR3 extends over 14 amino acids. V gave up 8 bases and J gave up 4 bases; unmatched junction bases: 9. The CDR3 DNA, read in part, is TGTGCCAGCGGGATTCCGGGACTATCAGATACG. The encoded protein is CASGIPGLSDT. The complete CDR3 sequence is CASGIPGLSDTQYF.

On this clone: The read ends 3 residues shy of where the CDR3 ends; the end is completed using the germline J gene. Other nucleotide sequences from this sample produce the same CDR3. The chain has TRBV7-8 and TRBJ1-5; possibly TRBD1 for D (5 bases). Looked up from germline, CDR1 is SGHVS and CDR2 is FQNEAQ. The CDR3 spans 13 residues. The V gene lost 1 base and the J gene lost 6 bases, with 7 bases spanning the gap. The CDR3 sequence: CASSLGGSQPQHF. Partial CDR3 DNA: TGTGCCAGCAGCTTAGGGGGCTCTCAGCCC.

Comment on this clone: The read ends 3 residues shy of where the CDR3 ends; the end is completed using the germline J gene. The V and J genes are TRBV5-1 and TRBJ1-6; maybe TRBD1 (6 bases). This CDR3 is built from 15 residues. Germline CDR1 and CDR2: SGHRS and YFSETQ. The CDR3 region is CASSPQLGGASALHF. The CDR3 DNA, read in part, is TGCGCCAGCAGCCCACAACTCGGGGGGGCAAGTGCC.

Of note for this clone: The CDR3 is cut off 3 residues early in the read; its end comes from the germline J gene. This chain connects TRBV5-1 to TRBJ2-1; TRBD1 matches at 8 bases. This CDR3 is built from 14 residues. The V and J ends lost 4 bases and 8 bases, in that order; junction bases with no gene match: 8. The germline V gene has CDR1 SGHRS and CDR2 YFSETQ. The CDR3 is CASSHGQGSYEQFF. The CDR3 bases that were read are TGCGCCAGCAGCCATGGACAGGGATCTTATGAG.

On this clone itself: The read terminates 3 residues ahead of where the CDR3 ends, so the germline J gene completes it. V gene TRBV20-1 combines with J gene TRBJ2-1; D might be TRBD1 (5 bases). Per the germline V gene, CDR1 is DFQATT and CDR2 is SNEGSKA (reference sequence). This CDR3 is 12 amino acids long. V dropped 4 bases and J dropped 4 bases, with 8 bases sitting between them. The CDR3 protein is CSATRQYNEQFF. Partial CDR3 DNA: TGCAGTGCTACGAGACAGTACAATGAG.

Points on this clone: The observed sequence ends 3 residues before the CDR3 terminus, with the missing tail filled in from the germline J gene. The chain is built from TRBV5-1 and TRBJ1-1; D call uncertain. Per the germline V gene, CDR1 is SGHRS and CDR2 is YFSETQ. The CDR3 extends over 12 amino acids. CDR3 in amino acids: CASSPGEGSAFF. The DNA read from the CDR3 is TGCGCCAGCAGCCCCGGGGAGGGATCA.

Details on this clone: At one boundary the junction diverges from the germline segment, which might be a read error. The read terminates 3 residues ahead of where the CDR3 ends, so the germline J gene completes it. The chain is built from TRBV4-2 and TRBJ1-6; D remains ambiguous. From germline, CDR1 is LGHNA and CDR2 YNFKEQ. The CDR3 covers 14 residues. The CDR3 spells CASSQEVRDSPLHF. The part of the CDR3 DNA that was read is TGCGCCAGCAGCCAAGAAGTTAGGGATTCACCC.

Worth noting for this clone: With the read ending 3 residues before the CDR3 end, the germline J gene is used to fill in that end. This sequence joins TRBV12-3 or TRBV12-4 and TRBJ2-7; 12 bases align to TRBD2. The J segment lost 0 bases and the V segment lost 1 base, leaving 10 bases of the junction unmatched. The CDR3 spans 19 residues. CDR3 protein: CASSLGSSGGGASSYEQYF. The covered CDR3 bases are TGTGCCAGCAGTTTAGGGTCTAGCGGGGGGGGAGCGAGCTCCTACGAG.

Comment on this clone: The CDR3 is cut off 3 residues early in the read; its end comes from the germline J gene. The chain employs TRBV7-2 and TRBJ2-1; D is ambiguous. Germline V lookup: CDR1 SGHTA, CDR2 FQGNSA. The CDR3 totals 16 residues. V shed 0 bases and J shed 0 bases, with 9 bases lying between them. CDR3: CASSLALGASYNEQFF. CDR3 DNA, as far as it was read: TGTGCCAGCAGCTTAGCGCTCGGTGCCTCCTACAATGAG.

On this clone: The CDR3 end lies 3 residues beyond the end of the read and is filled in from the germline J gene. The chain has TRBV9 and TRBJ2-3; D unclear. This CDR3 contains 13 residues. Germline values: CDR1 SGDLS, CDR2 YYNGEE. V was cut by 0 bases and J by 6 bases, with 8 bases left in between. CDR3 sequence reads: CASSVVGRDTQYF. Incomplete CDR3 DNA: TGTGCCAGCAGCGTAGTCGGCAGGGATACG. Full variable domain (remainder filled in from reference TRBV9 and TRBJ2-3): DSGVTQTPKHLITATGQRVTLRCSPRSGDLSVYWYQQSLDQGLQFLIQYYNGEERAKGNILERFSAQQFPDLHSELNLSSLELGDSALYFCASSVVGRDTQYFGPGTRLTVL.